The clone carrying this T cell receptor (beta chain) has only one observation. What it recognizes is unknown. Trimming left V 4 bases short and J 4 bases short, with 16 bases between. This CDR3 region has 15 residues. Germline lookup yields CDR1 MGHRA and CDR2 YSYEKL. The immunoSEQ assay was version 4, run in survey mode. Genomic DNA was diluted to around 10 ng/uL, up to 1 ug per sample. The table came from immunoSEQ multiplex PCR; TCRdb's copy has only in-frame clones and leaves some out. The sample lists approximately 20,000 clones, about four fifths occurring once. The sample is drawn from a study of persistence of HIV-infected CD4 T cells. Stimulation used 9 to 10 ug/mL lysate from CMV-infected fibroblasts. CD4+ T cells upregulating both CD40 ligand and CD69 were sorted as responding cells. Adults with HIV-1 started suppressive ART while chronically infected. PBMCs were depleted of CD8+ T cells before stimulation.

The sequence derives from an adult man with HIV who was CMV-seropositive. This chain connects TRBV4-1 to TRBJ1-2, with D uncertain. The sequences come from CD4+ T cells sorted from PBMCs after roughly 17-hour stimulation, collected from a patient who received antiretroviral therapy. The CDR3 protein is CASSPEPGRPYGYTF. In DNA, the CDR3 is TGCGCCAGCAGCCCCGAACCAGGACGCCCCTATGGCTACACCTTC.